What follows are 23 T cell receptor beta chains derived from one specimen sequenced in a study of shared T cell receptors in the human thymus (dated by TCRdb to the early 2020s). Library preparation employed the immunoSEQ multiplex PCR assay. In TCRdb, the immuneACCESS table is reduced to in-frame sequences with V and J assigned. These tables do not hold every clone; where another copy was compared, an unresolved V gene accounts for under half, and the others remain unexplained. The sample contains 720,000 or so clones, approximately 83% of them found a single time. Clones ranked in the top ten supply about 0.011% of the sample. The same data also contributed to another study, on human thymus T cells.

Material: thymocytes. These TCRs come from a girl under three years old with a congenital heart defect. Donor details come from another sample of the same person, matched by shared clones.

The CDR3 is CASSPGDTGELFF. The CDR3 region has the DNA TGTGCCAGCAGCCCCGGGGACACCGGGGAGCTGTTTTTT. V is TRBV27 and J is TRBJ2-2; perhaps TRBD2 as D (5 bases). Trimming removed 6 bases from V and 3 bases from J, with 8 bases in between. Looked up from germline, CDR1 is MNHEY and CDR2 is SMNVEV (reference sequence). This CDR3 comprises 13 residues.

About this clone itself: The same CDR3 arises from other DNA sequences in this sample as well. V and J are TRBV4-1 and TRBJ1-2; D is perhaps TRBD1 (6 bases). Trimming removed 0 bases at V and 3 bases at J, with 8 bases between. Germline CDR1 reads MGHRA; CDR2 reads YSYEKL. The CDR3 is 14 residues long. Here the CDR3 DNA reads TGCGCCAGCAGCCAAGATGAGGGGGACTATGGCTACACCTTC. This codes for CASSQDEGDYGYTF.

The genes are TRBV13 and TRBJ1-1, with D maybe TRBD1 (6 bases). Germline loops: CDR1 PRHDT, CDR2 FYEKMQ (reference sequence). The V and J ends lost 8 bases and 1 base respectively, with 17 bases between them. The CDR3 loop spans 15 amino acids. The CDR3 DNA sequence: TGTGCCAGCCCCACCGGGACACGGCCGAACACTGAAGCTTTCTTT. Its protein is CASPTGTRPNTEAFF.

This chain joins TRBV28 and TRBJ1-5, with 8 bases that match TRBD1. Germline V gene lookup returns CDR1 MDHEN and CDR2 SYDVKM. The junction had 6 bases not matched to a gene; V was cut back by 4 bases and J by 1 base. This CDR3 is 16 amino acids long. The CDR3 nucleotides are TGTGCCAGCAGTTGTGCCGGGACAGGCAGCAATCAGCCCCAGCATTTT. It specifies CASSCAGTGSNQPQHF.

The chain is built from TRBV2 and TRBJ1-2, with TRBD1 matching over 8 bases. V shed 8 bases, J shed 8 bases, and the junction held 1 base outside the gene matches. Germline values: CDR1 SNHLY, CDR2 FYNNEI. The CDR3 runs 10 residues. The CDR3 loop reads CASDRGGYTF. CDR3 coding DNA: TGTGCCAGCGACAGGGGCGGCTACACCTTC.

Notes on this clone: At one end the junction does not follow the germline gene, possibly because of a read error. CDR3 nucleotides: TGTGCCGGCAGTTTACAAAAAAATGACAGGGGAATGAACACTGAAGCTTTCTTT. Protein: CAGSLQKNDRGMNTEAFF. The genes are TRBV27 and TRBJ1-1; 8 bases agree with TRBD1. Germline V gene lookup returns CDR1 MNHEY and CDR2 SMNVEV (reference sequence). CDR3 size: 18 residues.

The rearrangement uses TRBV15 and TRBJ1-4; TRBD1 agrees at 10 bases. Germline lookup yields CDR1 LNHNV and CDR2 YYDKDF (reference sequence). V was clipped by 3 bases and J by 4 bases; unmatched bases: 14. The CDR3 runs 19 residues. CDR3 loop: CATSSQTGGSPLGNEKLFF. CDR3 sequence (DNA): TGTGCCACCAGCAGCCAGACAGGGGGCTCCCCATTGGGTAATGAAAAACTGTTTTTT.

V gene TRBV10-3 combines with J gene TRBJ1-5; D is undetermined. Germline values: CDR1 ENHRY, CDR2 SYGVKD. Deletions cut 8 bases from V and 9 bases from J, with 14 bases between. The CDR3 loop spans 12 amino acids. The CDR3 spells CAIGGSSGPQHF. In nucleotides, the CDR3 is TGTGCCATCGGAGGGTCCTCGGGGCCCCAGCATTTT.

The chain couples TRBV6-1 to TRBJ2-1, with D unclear. CDR3 length: 10 amino acids. CDR1 and CDR2 from the germline V gene are MNHNS and SASEGT. V dropped 6 bases and J dropped 8 bases, with 5 bases sitting between them. The CDR3 DNA reads as TGTGCCAGCAGAGAGGATGAGCAGTTCTTC. It yields the protein CASREDEQFF.

This clone was seen a single time. The rearrangement uses TRBV7-9 and TRBJ2-7, with 11 positions matching TRBD1. The germline V gene encodes CDR1 SEHNR and CDR2 FQNEAQ (reference sequence). Trimming removed 4 bases from V and 3 bases from J; junction bases left unmatched: 8. The CDR3 runs to 16 residues. CDR3 sequence: CASSSTGTGGDYEQYF. The CDR3 coding sequence is TGTGCCAGCAGCTCGACAGGGACAGGGGGAGACTACGAGCAGTACTTC. Using reference TRBV7-9 and TRBJ2-7 for the parts outside the CDR3, the full variable domain is DTGVSQNPRHKITKRGQNVTFRCDPISEHNRLYWYRQTLGQGPEFLTYFQNEAQLEKSRLLSDRFSAERPKGSFSTLEIQRTEQGDSAMYLCASSSTGTGGDYEQYFGPGTRLTVT.

This clone has only a few counts. The chain's CDR3 is CASSGQGSYEQYF. CDR3 DNA: TGTGCCAGCAGTGGACAGGGGAGCTACGAGCAGTACTTC. The chain links TRBV6-1 to TRBJ2-7, with 8 bases aligning to TRBD1. The CDR3 loop spans 13 amino acids. The germline gives CDR1 MNHNS, CDR2 SASEGT. J was trimmed by 3 bases and V by 4 bases; bases with no gene match: 2.

This rearrangement joins TRBV19 to TRBJ2-3; 8 bases agree with TRBD1. The CDR3 sequence is 16 residues long. Germline values: CDR1 LNHDA, CDR2 SQIVND (reference sequence). J lost 2 bases, V lost 4 bases, and 8 bases had no gene match. CDR3 loop: CASSTDRGEDTDTQYF. CDR3 coding DNA: TGTGCCAGTAGTACTGACAGGGGAGAAGACACAGATACGCAGTATTTT.

The chain combines TRBV7-8 with TRBJ1-3; D perhaps matches TRBD1 (6 bases). Per germline, CDR1 SGHVS and CDR2 FQNEAQ. The CDR3 loop spans 16 amino acids. V dropped 5 bases and J dropped 2 bases, with 16 bases sitting between them. CDR3 nucleotide sequence: TGTGCCAGCAGCCCACCTGGGGGGGCCCCTGGAAACACCATATATTTT. Residues: CASSPPGGAPGNTIYF. Full variable domain (outside the CDR3, taken from reference TRBV7-8 and TRBJ1-3): GAGVSQSPRYKVAKRGQDVALRCDPISGHVSLFWYQQALGQGPEFLTYFQNEAQLDKSGLPSDRFFAERPEGSVSTLKIQRTQQEDSAVYLCASSPPGGAPGNTIYFGEGSWLTVV.

The genes are TRBV4-1 and TRBJ1-5, with D maybe TRBD1 (5 bases). Deletions cut 0 bases from V and 5 bases from J, with 17 bases between. In germline, CDR1 is MGHRA, CDR2 YSYEKL. The CDR3 is 17 amino acids. The CDR3 loop reads CASSQDSARGGDQPQHF. CDR3 coding DNA: TGCGCCAGCAGCCAAGATAGTGCACGGGGGGGGGATCAGCCCCAGCATTTT.

The V call is TRBV4-3, the J call TRBJ2-1; 9 nucleotides line up with TRBD2. Unmatched junction bases numbered 6, after V lost 0 bases and J lost 3 bases. The CDR3 contains 17 residues. CDR1 is LGHNA, CDR2 YSLEER, per germline. In DNA form, the CDR3 reads TGCGCCAGCAGCCAAGATATACCAGCGGGGGGCTACAATGAGCAGTTCTTC. Its translation is CASSQDIPAGGYNEQFF.

This sequence joins TRBV6-6 and TRBJ1-4; TRBD1 matches 8 bases. V gave up 2 bases and J gave up 10 bases; unmatched junction bases: 9. The CDR3 runs 15 residues. The germline V gene encodes CDR1 MNHNY and CDR2 SVGAGI (reference sequence). The CDR3 sequence is CASSYKGRGQGKLFF. The CDR3 nucleotides read TGTGCCAGCAGTTACAAGGGCAGGGGGCAGGGAAAACTGTTTTTT.

The chain combines TRBV7-8 with TRBJ2-7, with D perhaps TRBD2 (6 bases). CDR1 is SGHVS, CDR2 FQNEAQ, per germline. V shed 4 bases and J shed 2 bases, with 15 bases lying between them. CDR3 size: 15 residues. CDR3 coding DNA: TGTGCCAGCAGCTCGGCCGGGACTGCCCCCTACGAGCAGTACTTC. Residues: CASSSAGTAPYEQYF.

J is TRBJ1-1 and V is TRBV27; D is undetermined. This CDR3 is 13 amino acids long. CDR1 MNHEY and CDR2 SMNVEV come from the germline V gene (reference sequence). Trimming cost V 9 bases and J 5 bases, with 16 bases left between them. The chain's CDR3 is CASKAGRRTEAFF. Here the CDR3 DNA reads TGTGCCAGTAAAGCGGGAAGGAGAACTGAAGCTTTCTTT.

V is TRBV5-6 and J is TRBJ1-5; tentative D call: TRBD1 (5 bases). CDR3 length: 13 amino acids. CDR1 SGHDT and CDR2 YYEEEE come from the germline V gene. V was shortened by 4 bases and J by 7 bases, with 12 bases between the two germline ends. This CDR3 reads CASSNGGGQPQHF. The CDR3 DNA reads TGTGCCAGCAGCAACGGGGGGGGACAGCCCCAGCATTTT.

The V gene is TRBV5-1, the J gene TRBJ1-5; no clear D. Trimming shortened V by 2 bases and J by 3 bases, and 9 bases separated the two germline ends. CDR1 SGHRS and CDR2 YFSETQ come from the germline V gene. The CDR3 covers 14 residues. The CDR3 coding sequence is TGCGCCAGCAGCTTAGACTCGTACAATCAGCCCCAGCATTTT. Its translation is CASSLDSYNQPQHF.

The sample holds a few counts of this clone. The chain couples TRBV6-1 to TRBJ2-1; 8 bases line up with TRBD1. V lost 6 bases and J lost 3; bases outside the gene matches: 7. Germline V gene data show CDR1 as MNHNS and CDR2 as SASEGT. This CDR3 has 15 residues. CDR3 residues: CASRRRQGFYNEQFF. In nucleotides, the CDR3 is TGTGCCAGCAGACGTAGACAGGGGTTCTACAATGAGCAGTTCTTC.

The chain recombines TRBV28 with TRBJ1-1; D is perhaps TRBD1 (5 bases). Trimming removed 2 bases from V and 4 bases from J, with 11 bases in between. Germline assignment: CDR1 MDHEN and CDR2 SYDVKM. The CDR3 totals 14 residues. CDR3 protein: CASSLGGEGTEAFF. The DNA of the CDR3 is TGTGCCAGCAGTTTAGGGGGGGAGGGCACTGAAGCTTTCTTT.

This clone was counted a single time. V and J are TRBV2 and TRBJ1-2, with 9 bases fitting TRBD1. Germline assignment: CDR1 SNHLY and CDR2 FYNNEI. The length of the CDR3 is 19 residues. J was trimmed by 4 bases and V by 3 bases; bases with no gene match: 18. In nucleotides, the CDR3 is TGTGCCAGCAGTGACCGACTCTGGGACAGGGCCCCCATATTCTATGGCTACACCTTC. Amino acids: CASSDRLWDRAPIFYGYTF.